The 27 T cell receptor beta chains in this list originate from one sample, sequenced in a study of blood T cell repertoires in COVID-19. The data were produced by immunoSEQ multiplex PCR, yet TCRdb's version contains in-frame clones alone and is incomplete. The sample includes some 240,000 clones, roughly four fifths seen only once; the top ten take under 4.5%. The sequencing sample was made of PBMCs or T cells enriched from blood (not recorded which). The receptors were sampled from a man aged 25-45 years with acute COVID-19.

The V call is TRBV27, the J call TRBJ2-3; 7 bases map to TRBD2. The germline gives CDR1 MNHEY, CDR2 SMNVEV (reference sequence). The CDR3 is 16 amino acids. The V and J ends lost 6 bases and 3 bases, in that order; junction bases with no gene match: 12. In nucleotides, the CDR3 is TGTGCCAGCAGCCGAACAAGGGGCGGGGGTACAGATACGCAGTATTTT. The encoded protein is CASSRTRGGGTDTQYF.

This clone was detected a few times. This chain connects TRBV3-1 (or the pseudogene TRBV3-2) to TRBJ1-1; the D gene is possibly TRBD1 (6 bases). The V end was cut by 1 base, the J end by 0 bases, with 6 bases between. Per the germline V gene, CDR1 is LGHDT and CDR2 is YNNKEL (reference sequence). This CDR3 spans 14 amino acids. The CDR3 here is CASSQAGVNTEAFF. DNA of the CDR3: TGTGCCAGCAGCCAAGCAGGGGTGAACACTGAAGCTTTCTTT.

The chain recombines TRBV3-1 (or the pseudogene TRBV3-2) with TRBJ2-1; 14 bases are shared with TRBD2. In germline, CDR1 is LGHDT, CDR2 YNNKEL (reference sequence). V was clipped by 1 base and J by 7 bases; unmatched bases: 9. CDR3 length: 18 residues. This chain's CDR3 is CASSQGTSGGRLWNEQFF. In DNA, the CDR3 is TGTGCCAGCAGCCAAGGGACTAGCGGGGGGCGGCTTTGGAATGAGCAGTTCTTC.

The chain employs TRBV6-2 or TRBV6-3 and TRBJ2-1; possibly TRBD2 for D (6 bases). The CDR3 loop spans 15 amino acids. V gave up 7 bases and J gave up 10 bases, with 23 bases separating them. Germline loops: CDR1 MNHEY, CDR2 SVGEGT. CDR3 bases: TGTGCCAGCAACCCGGAGGGGCGCCCCCCGGAAGAGCAGTTCTTC. Translating gives CASNPEGRPPEEQFF.

The chain is built from TRBV11-1 and TRBJ1-1; 10 positions agree with TRBD1. V was clipped by 1 base and J by 1 base; unmatched bases: 0. This CDR3 spans 15 amino acids. CDR1 is SGHAT, CDR2 FQDESV, per germline (reference sequence). CDR3: CASSLGTGGNTEAFF. Written as DNA, the CDR3 is TGTGCCAGCAGCTTAGGGACAGGGGGGAACACTGAAGCTTTCTTT.

V usage is TRBV6-5 and J usage is TRBJ2-5; D possibly uses TRBD1 or TRBD2 (6 bases each). This CDR3 comprises 13 residues. Trimming cost V 6 bases and J 7 bases, with 15 bases left between them. Germline V lookup: CDR1 MNHEY, CDR2 SVGAGI. The CDR3 spells CASSYREVGTQYF. The DNA of the CDR3 is TGTGCCAGCAGCTACAGGGAGGTGGGGACCCAGTACTTC.

The chain carries TRBV12-3 or TRBV12-4 and TRBJ2-1, with D unresolved. Trimming removed 4 bases at V and 4 bases at J, with 2 bases between. This CDR3 spans 11 amino acids. The CDR3, as DNA: TGTGCCAGCAGTTCTTACAATGAGCAGTTCTTC. Translating gives CASSSYNEQFF.

This chain joins TRBV27 and TRBJ2-1, with a possible D match to TRBD1 (7 bases). CDR1 MNHEY and CDR2 SMNVEV come from the germline V gene (reference sequence). The V end lost 1 base, the J end lost 9 bases, and 13 bases lay between the germline ends. This CDR3 is 14 amino acids long. This CDR3 reads CASSLYGGGSEQFF. CDR3 DNA sequence: TGTGCCAGCAGTTTATATGGAGGGGGCAGTGAGCAGTTCTTC.

This chain connects TRBV6-2 or TRBV6-3 to TRBJ2-1, with 7 bases lining up with TRBD1. The trim removed 0 bases at V and 6 bases at J, leaving 5 bases unmatched. Germline CDR1 is MNHEY and CDR2 is SVGEGT. There are 15 residues in the CDR3. CDR3 sequence: CASSYSGGRGNEQFF. The CDR3 nucleotides are TGTGCCAGCAGTTACTCAGGGGGCCGGGGCAATGAGCAGTTCTTC.

With regard to this clone: Other DNA sequences of this sample code for an identical CDR3. V and J are TRBV6-5 and TRBJ1-6; the D is unclear. CDR1 is MNHEY and CDR2 is SVGAGI in the germline V gene. V was clipped by 0 bases and J by 8 bases, with 5 bases between them. CDR3 length: 13 amino acids. The CDR3 nucleotides read TGTGCCAGCAGTTACTCTCGGGATTCACCCCTCCACTTT. Translated: CASSYSRDSPLHF.

The chain employs TRBV19 and TRBJ1-3; no reliable D call. This CDR3 has 14 residues. Germline loops: CDR1 LNHDA, CDR2 SQIVND (reference sequence). Trimming left V 6 bases short and J 4 bases short, with 13 bases between. In DNA form, the CDR3 reads TGTGCCAGTAGGGCAGGCTCCTACGGAAACACCATATATTTT. Amino acids: CASRAGSYGNTIYF.

The V gene is TRBV25-1, the J gene TRBJ1-5, with D maybe TRBD1 (6 bases). The CDR3 has 14 residues. The V and J ends lost 8 bases and 0 bases respectively, with 11 bases between them. Germline CDR1 MGHDK, CDR2 SYGVNS. CDR3 region: CASGKGDSNQPQHF. CDR3 sequence (DNA): TGTGCCAGCGGCAAGGGGGATAGCAATCAGCCCCAGCATTTT.

This sequence joins TRBV5-1 and TRBJ1-1, with D uncertain. Trimming shortened V by 2 bases and J by 2 bases, and 10 bases separated the two germline ends. Germline loops: CDR1 SGHRS, CDR2 YFSETQ. This CDR3 is built from 14 residues. The DNA of the CDR3 is TGCGCCAGCAGCTTCGTCGGTACCAACACTGAAGCTTTCTTT. Translating it yields CASSFVGTNTEAFF.

The chain has TRBV24-1 and TRBJ2-5; 8 bases map to TRBD1. The CDR3 covers 17 residues. The germline V gene has CDR1 KGHDR and CDR2 SFDVKD. Unmatched junction bases numbered 10, after V lost 0 bases and J lost 5 bases. Written as DNA, the CDR3 is TGTGCCACCAGTGATTTGCTTGGGACAGGAGAAAGTGAGACCCAGTACTTC. This translates into CATSDLLGTGESETQYF.

This chain joins TRBV9 and TRBJ2-5; D possibly corresponds to TRBD1 (5 bases). This CDR3 contains 15 residues. V lost 2 bases, J lost 0 bases, and 11 bases lay in between. Looked up from germline, CDR1 is SGDLS and CDR2 is YYNGEE. The CDR3 protein is CASSVGQPYQETQYF. In DNA, the CDR3 is TGTGCCAGCAGCGTGGGGCAGCCGTACCAAGAGACCCAGTACTTC.

CDR3 protein: CASSEPRVGETQYF. CDR3 nucleotides: TGTGCCAGCAGCGAACCGAGGGTAGGAGAGACCCAGTACTTC. V is TRBV7-9 and J is TRBJ2-5; TRBD2 might be the D (5 bases). The CDR3 contains 14 residues. Trimming pared 5 bases from V and 4 bases from J, leaving 14 bases between. The germline gives CDR1 SEHNR, CDR2 FQNEAQ (reference sequence).

As regards this clone: Germline is not matched at one junction end, which may reflect a read error. V and J are TRBV7-7 and TRBJ2-2; D is undetermined. Germline-derived CDR1 and CDR2 are SSHAT and FNYEAQ (reference sequence). The CDR3 sequence is 13 residues long. The CDR3 sequence: CASSFRNTGELFF. CDR3 sequence (DNA): TGTGCTAGCAGCTTTCGGAACACCGGGGAGCTGTTTTTT.

Concerning this clone: At one end the junction does not follow the germline gene, possibly because of a read error. V usage is TRBV7-7 and J usage is TRBJ2-3; D is possibly TRBD1 (5 bases). Germline V gene data show CDR1 as SSHAT and CDR2 as FNYEAQ (reference sequence). The CDR3 spans 15 residues. DNA for the CDR3: TGTGCTAGCAGCCAAGGGGCCGGACGCACAGATACGCAGTATTTT. Translation: CASSQGAGRTDTQYF.

The chain is built from TRBV11-3 and TRBJ1-5, with 8 bases aligning to TRBD1. CDR1 SGHNT and CDR2 YENEEA come from the germline V gene. V was clipped by 0 bases and J by 3 bases; unmatched bases: 4. This CDR3 has 16 residues. The CDR3 region is CASSLEWDRINQPQHF. CDR3 DNA sequence: TGTGCCAGCAGCTTAGAGTGGGACAGGATCAATCAGCCCCAGCATTTT.

The chain is built from TRBV9 and TRBJ2-3, with TRBD2 matching 14 bases. CDR3 size: 18 residues. V lost 0 bases and J lost 1; bases outside the gene matches: 4. The germline V gene encodes CDR1 SGDLS and CDR2 YYNGEE. CDR3: CASSVATGLAGGTDTQYF. DNA of the CDR3: TGTGCCAGCAGCGTAGCTACGGGACTAGCGGGAGGCACAGATACGCAGTATTTT.

The chain joins TRBV5-4 to TRBJ1-2, with 7 bases aligning to TRBD1. The CDR3 contains 13 residues. V was clipped by 0 bases and J by 8 bases; unmatched bases: 4. Germline assignment: CDR1 SGHNT and CDR2 YYREEE (reference sequence). In DNA form, the CDR3 reads TGTGCCAGCAGCTTGGGACAGGGTTTCGGCTACACCTTC. Residues: CASSLGQGFGYTF.

This chain links TRBV3-1 (or the pseudogene TRBV3-2) with TRBJ1-4, with TRBD1 matching over 7 bases. The CDR3 has 13 residues. Germline V gives CDR1 LGHDT, CDR2 YNNKEL (reference sequence). V shed 10 bases, J shed 4 bases, and the junction held 6 bases outside the gene matches. The chain's CDR3 is CATARDSNEKLFF. As DNA, the CDR3 is TGTGCCACGGCACGGGACAGTAATGAAAAACTGTTTTTT.

V usage is TRBV9 and J usage is TRBJ2-2; 10 nucleotides line up with TRBD2. In germline, CDR1 is SGDLS, CDR2 YYNGEE. The J segment lost 4 bases and the V segment lost 3 bases, leaving 15 bases of the junction unmatched. The CDR3 has 19 residues. Here the CDR3 DNA reads TGTGCCAGCAGCGGGACCCGATTCCTAGCGGGAGTGAGCACCGGGGAGCTGTTTTTT. This gives the protein CASSGTRFLAGVSTGELFF.

The genes are TRBV5-1 and TRBJ1-2; 8 bases agree with TRBD1. V lost 4 bases and J lost 3; bases outside the gene matches: 14. Germline V gives CDR1 SGHRS, CDR2 YFSETQ. The CDR3 consists of 17 residues. The CDR3 here is CASSPRSVGTGDYGYTF. For the CDR3, the DNA is TGCGCCAGCAGCCCGAGATCCGTTGGGACAGGTGACTATGGCTACACCTTC. The full variable domain, with the rest looked up from reference TRBV5-1 and TRBJ1-2, is KAGVTQTPRYLIKTRGQQVTLSCSPISGHRSVSWYQQTPGQGLQFLFEYFSETQRNKGNFPGRFSGRQFSNSRSEMNVSTLELGDSALYLCASSPRSVGTGDYGYTFGSGTRLTVV.

The V call is TRBV27, the J call TRBJ1-3; no definite D call. From germline, CDR1 is MNHEY and CDR2 SMNVEV (reference sequence). The CDR3 loop spans 14 amino acids. Trimming shortened V by 4 bases and J by 8 bases, and 15 bases separated the two germline ends. CDR3 sequence reads: CASSSSRFNDTIYF. In nucleotides, the CDR3 is TGTGCCAGCAGTTCCTCGAGGTTCAATGACACCATATATTTT.

The CDR3 sequence is CASSTGKFHGYTF. The CDR3 nucleotides read TGTGCCAGTAGTACCGGGAAGTTCCATGGCTACACCTTC. The rearrangement uses TRBV19 and TRBJ1-2; no firm D call. The germline V and J ends were trimmed by 4 bases and 6 bases, with 12 bases remaining between them. Germline assignment: CDR1 LNHDA and CDR2 SQIVND (reference sequence). There are 13 residues in the CDR3.

The chain carries TRBV7-9 and TRBJ2-3; D is perhaps TRBD2 (6 bases). CDR1 is SEHNR and CDR2 is FQNEAQ in the germline V gene (reference sequence). This CDR3 comprises 14 residues. V lost 5 bases, J lost 2 bases, and 11 bases lay in between. CDR3 protein: CASSLRGSTDTQYF. CDR3 in DNA: TGTGCCAGCAGCCTTCGGGGGTCCACAGATACGCAGTATTTT.